The rows below give T cell receptor beta chains drawn from one sample of a study of cytomegalovirus exposure and HLA in healthy donors. This table comes from immunoSEQ multiplex PCR, and its TCRdb copy is limited to in-frame clones, with some not included. Here the sample spans more than 85,000 clones, 80% to 95% being singletons. The sample consisted of PBMCs. The receptors come from a woman aged 25-40 years in good health and CMV-seropositive. Each CDR3 is given with its conserved first and last residue. D genes are given only for firm matches. Expanded clones are given a class, and other clones once, few, many or no size at all.

V	D	J	size	DNA	CDR3
TRBV9	TRBD1	TRBJ2-5	NA	TGTGCCAGCAGCGTAGGCGGGACAGGGGGTGGGACCCAGTACTTC	CASSVGGTGGGTQYF
TRBV5-4	NA	TRBJ2-3	NA	TGTGCCAGCAGCCCCGGGAGTAGTCCCACAGATACGCAGTATTTT	CASSPGSSPTDTQYF
TRBV5-5	NA	TRBJ2-7	NA	TGTGCCAGCAGCTTGAAAGGGGCCCCCCCCAGCTCCTACGAGCAGTACTTC	CASSLKGAPPSSYEQYF
TRBV2	NA	TRBJ1-5	NA	TGTGCCAGCAGTGAGGGCTTCGGGGGGGGCGGCAATCAGCCCCAGCATTTT	CASSEGFGGGGNQPQHF
TRBV15	TRBD2	TRBJ2-6	NA	TGTGCCACCAGCGGGAGACTAGCGGGAGTGGCTGGGGCCAACGTCCTGACTTTC	CATSGRLAGVAGANVLTF
TRBV19	TRBD2	TRBJ2-2	NA	TGTGCCAGTAAGGTGACTAGCGGTACCGGGGAGCTGTTTTTT	CASKVTSGTGELFF
TRBV28	NA	TRBJ2-7	few	TGTGCCAGCAGTTTATCAGGGAAGTACGAGCAGTACTTC	CASSLSGKYEQYF
TRBV7-3	TRBD1	TRBJ2-1	NA	TGTGCCAGCAGCTCGGGACAGGGGGCTCGTAATGAGCAGTTCTTC	CASSSGQGARNEQFF
TRBV14	NA	TRBJ2-5	NA	TGTGCCAGCAGCCAATGGGCACAGCAAGAGACCCAGTACTTC	CASSQWAQQETQYF
TRBV11-2	NA	TRBJ2-1	NA	TGTGCCAGCAGCCCAGGCTCCTTTCGGGATTACAATGAGCAGTTCTTC	CASSPGSFRDYNEQFF
TRBV7-2	TRBD1	TRBJ1-1	NA	TGTGCCAGCAGTAAGGACAGGGGGGAGAACACTGAAGCTTTCTTT	CASSKDRGENTEAFF
TRBV28	NA	TRBJ2-4	NA	TGTGCCAGCAGTTTATGGCGGGCCCCAACGGCCAAAAACATTCAGTACTTC	CASSLWRAPTAKNIQYF
TRBV13	TRBD1	TRBJ1-2	NA	TGTGCCAGCAGCACCCTCGGGTTAGGGGGCGAGGAAAACTATGGCTACACCTTC	CASSTLGLGGEENYGYTF
TRBV4-3	NA	TRBJ1-2	NA	TGCGCCAGCAGCCAAGAGAACAGCTTCTATGGCTACACCTTC	CASSQENSFYGYTF
TRBV7-2	NA	TRBJ1-1	NA	TGTGCCAGCATCAACAGGGATCCGAACACTGAAGCTTTCTTT	CASINRDPNTEAFF
TRBV5-5	NA	TRBJ2-5	NA	TGTGCCAGCAGCTTAGCGTTGGAGACCCAGTACTTC	CASSLALETQYF
TRBV12-2	NA	TRBJ2-7	NA	TGTGCAAGTCGCTTACCCTTAGAACGACTAGCGGAGATATCCTACGAGCAGTACTTC	CASRLPLERLAEISYEQYF
TRBV4-3	NA	TRBJ2-1	NA	TGCGCCAGCAGCCAAGGAAGGGGAATTTTAAATGAGCAGTTCTTC	CASSQGRGILNEQFF
TRBV5-1	TRBD2	TRBJ2-1	once	TGCGCCAGCAGCTTGGGGAGCGGGAGGCTCACCGGCGGTGAGCAGTTCTTC	CASSLGSGRLTGGEQFF
TRBV14	TRBD1	TRBJ2-1	few	TGTGCCAGCAGCCATTCGCAGGGGGCGGGATTCAATGAGCAGTTCTTC	CASSHSQGAGFNEQFF
TRBV11-2	NA	TRBJ2-2	NA	TGTGCCAGCAGCTTATTCGGGTCGAACACCGGGGAGCTGTTTTTT	CASSLFGSNTGELFF
TRBV2	TRBD1	TRBJ1-3	NA	TGTGCCAGCAAGGACAGGGATCTTTCTGGAAACACCATATATTTT	CASKDRDLSGNTIYF
TRBV27	TRBD1	TRBJ1-1	NA	TGTGCCAGCAGTCCGGGGACAGGGTTGAACACTGAAGCTTTCTTT	CASSPGTGLNTEAFF
TRBV7-3	NA	TRBJ1-1	NA	TGTGCCAGCAGCTTGACCGGGAGGAACACTGAAGCTTTCTTT	CASSLTGRNTEAFF
TRBV28	NA	TRBJ2-7	NA	TGTGCCAGCAGTCTTGGACATCTCTACGAGCAGTACTTC	CASSLGHLYEQYF
TRBV28	NA	TRBJ2-7	NA	TGTGCCAGCAGTAAACCTATGCTAACCAAATACGAGCAGTACTTC	CASSKPMLTKYEQYF
TRBV27	TRBD1	TRBJ2-2	NA	TGTGCCAGCAGGGGGACAGGGGCGAACACCGGGGAGCTGTTTTTT	CASRGTGANTGELFF
TRBV7-2	TRBD2	TRBJ2-5	NA	TGTGCCAGCAGCTTAGTCCTAGCGGGAGGGGCGGAGGAGACCCAGTACTTC	CASSLVLAGGAEETQYF
TRBV5-8	TRBD1	TRBJ1-3	NA	TGTGCCAGCAGCCGCGGGACAGTGTCGGGAAACACCATATATTTT	CASSRGTVSGNTIYF
TRBV28	TRBD1	TRBJ1-1	NA	TGTGCCAGCAGTCTCATTCAGGGGGAAGCTGAAGCTTTCTTT	CASSLIQGEAEAFF
TRBV2	NA	TRBJ1-1	NA	TGTGCCAGCAGTGATTTGCGAATTGAAGCTTTCTTT	CASSDLRIEAFF
TRBV7-2	NA	TRBJ1-3	NA	TGTGCCAGCAGCCAGAGGGACTCTGGAAACACCATATATTTT	CASSQRDSGNTIYF
TRBV28	NA	TRBJ2-7	NA	TGTGCCAGCAGTTTGAGGCGGTCGGGGTTCAGCTCCTACGAGCAGTACTTC	CASSLRRSGFSSYEQYF
TRBV7-2	NA	TRBJ1-5	NA	TGTGCCAGCAGCCCAATCGCGGTAAATCAGCCCCAGCATTTT	CASSPIAVNQPQHF
TRBV28	TRBD2	TRBJ2-4	NA	TGTGCCAGCAGTACAAACTTGTCGGGACTAGCGGGAGATCTTCAAAACATTCAGTACTTC	CASSTNLSGLAGDLQNIQYF
TRBV30	NA	TRBJ2-1	once	TGTGCCTGGGAAGCGGATTCCTACAATGAGCAGTTCTTC	CAWEADSYNEQFF
TRBV4-1	TRBD2	TRBJ2-7	NA	TGCGCCAGCAGCCCCCAACCCCGGGGGGAGTCCCTCTCCTACGAGCAGTACTTC	CASSPQPRGESLSYEQYF
TRBV4-3	NA	TRBJ2-1	NA	TGCGCCAGCAGCCAAGCCCACTACAATGAGCAGTTCTTC	CASSQAHYNEQFF
TRBV11-3	TRBD1	TRBJ1-3	NA	TGTGCCAGCAGCTTAGACCTACGACTTGGACAGGAGAACTCTGGAAACACCATATATTTT	CASSLDLRLGQENSGNTIYF
TRBV27	TRBD2	TRBJ2-1	NA	TGTGCCAGCAGTCCCTCGACTCTTAGCGGGGCCTTTACTAATGAGCAGTTCTTC	CASSPSTLSGAFTNEQFF
TRBV10-3	NA	TRBJ1-5	NA	TGTGCCATCAGTGTAGGAGGGGGGGATCAGCCCCAGCATTTT	CAISVGGGDQPQHF
TRBV5-6	TRBD1	TRBJ1-1	once	TGTGCCAGCAGCTTGCGACGGACAGGATTAATGAACACTGAAGCTTTCTTT	CASSLRRTGLMNTEAFF
TRBV14	NA	TRBJ1-1	NA	TGTGCCAGCAGCCAAGACAGGGTTTTCTTT	CASSQDRVFF
TRBV2	NA	TRBJ2-6	NA	TGTGCCAGCAGTACACAGGGCTCTGGGGCCAACGTCCTGACTTTC	CASSTQGSGANVLTF
TRBV5-5	NA	TRBJ2-3	NA	TGTGCCAGCAGCCCCGGGGTAGCGGCCAACACAGATACGCAGTATTTT	CASSPGVAANTDTQYF
TRBV19	TRBD1	TRBJ1-2	NA	TGTGCCAGTAGGATGGACGGACAGGCGAACTATGGCTACACCTTC	CASRMDGQANYGYTF
TRBV19	NA	TRBJ1-2	NA	TGTGCCTGTCGCGGATTGGACTATGGCTACACCTTC	CACRGLDYGYTF
TRBV28	TRBD1	TRBJ2-7	NA	TGTGCCAGCAGTTTCCCGGCCGGGACAGGGACCTACGAGCAGTACTTC	CASSFPAGTGTYEQYF
TRBV28	NA	TRBJ2-7	NA	TGTGCCAGCAGTTTATCTGGGCCGAGCTCCCACTACGAGCAGTACTTC	CASSLSGPSSHYEQYF
TRBV6-5	NA	TRBJ1-1	NA	TGTGCCAGCAGCCGAGGAGGGGTGGACACTGAAGCTTTCTTT	CASSRGGVDTEAFF
TRBV5-5	NA	TRBJ1-1	NA	TGTGCCAGCAGCTTGGTGCCCTCCAGGGGAACTGAAGCTTTCTTT	CASSLVPSRGTEAFF